This entry concerns a single TCR beta chain. This entry comes from a study of CD8+CD57+ T cells in acquired aplastic anemia. The germline V gene encodes CDR1 SGHVS and CDR2 FNYEAQ. Unmatched junction bases numbered 6, after V lost 5 bases and J lost 2 bases. The CDR3 is 15 residues long. The study profiled TCR beta VDJ and CDR3 using genomic DNA as template. TCRdb passed the reads through MiXCR, listing each CDR3 protein once. The table records fewer than 250,000 distinct CDR3 sequences, more than 45% of them present only once. All sequencing subjects had displayed CD8+CD57+ cell expansion on flow cytometry.

The TCR comes from a human donor with aplastic anemia. This chain connects TRBV7-6 to TRBJ2-5, with TRBD1 identical over 9 bases. Material: sorted CD4+, CD8+, or CD8+CD57+ T cells (not recorded which) from PBMCs. The CDR3 DNA sequence: TGTGCCAGCAGCCGCACAGGGGGCCCACAAGAGACCCAGTACTTC. This translates into CASSRTGGPQETQYF.